The rows below give T cell receptor beta chains drawn from one sample of a study of T cell repertoires in ileal Crohn's disease. Some clones are missing from TCRdb's copy, which holds only in-frame ones; the method was immunoSEQ multiplex PCR. The sample records 13,000 to 15,000 clones, roughly 80% being singletons. The sequencing sample was made of ileal tissue. These receptors came from an adult with Crohn's disease. Each CDR3 is given with its conserved first and last residue. A D gene is named only where the DNA matches it firmly. Rows give clone size only sometimes, using once, few, many, or a class for an expanded clone.

TRBJ1-3	once	TRBV12-5	TRBD1	CASGLRTGVSGNTIYF	TGTGCTAGTGGTTTGAGGACAGGGGTATCTGGAAACACCATATATTTT
TRBJ2-2	once	TRBV30	NA	CAWSPIRDGELFF	TGTGCCTGGAGTCCCATCAGGGACGGGGAGCTGTTTTTT
TRBJ1-1	NA	TRBV7-9	NA	CASSLSGPNTEAFF	TGTGCCAGCAGCTTAAGCGGGCCGAACACTGAAGCTTTCTTT
TRBJ2-3	NA	TRBV13	TRBD2	CASSLSASGGVTQYF	TGTGCCAGCAGCTTAAGCGCTAGCGGGGGTGTGACGCAGTATTTT
TRBJ1-2	NA	TRBV5-1	NA	CASSVRGGISGGYTF	TGCGCCAGCAGCGTAAGGGGGGGAATTTCGGGTGGCTACACCTTC
TRBJ2-7	NA	TRBV6-6	TRBD2	CASANSGGGRSYEQYF	TGTGCCAGCGCTAACTCAGGCGGGGGGCGATCCTACGAGCAGTACTTC
TRBJ2-1	NA	TRBV13	NA	CASSLAGAYNEQFF	TGTGCCAGCAGCTTAGCGGGGGCCTACAATGAGCAGTTCTTC
TRBJ1-4	NA	TRBV18	NA	CASSPVGTEKLFF	TGTGCCAGCTCACCAGTTGGGACTGAAAAACTGTTTTTT
TRBJ1-2	NA	TRBV7-9	NA	CASSLSTGHHVEGYTF	TGTGCCAGCAGCTTATCGACAGGACACCACGTAGAGGGCTACACCTTC
TRBJ1-2	NA	TRBV29-1	NA	CSVEVGEKTYGYTF	TGCAGCGTTGAAGTAGGGGAAAAGACTTATGGCTACACCTTC
TRBJ1-5	NA	TRBV19	NA	CASSIRGSYGQPQHF	TGTGCCAGTAGTATTCGGGGGAGTTACGGTCAGCCCCAGCATTTT
TRBJ1-1	NA	TRBV7-9	NA	CASSSSGTNTEAFF	TGTGCCAGCAGTTCATCCGGCACGAACACTGAAGCTTTCTTT
TRBJ1-2	NA	TRBV29-1	NA	CSVEDGRNYGYTF	TGCAGCGTTGAAGACGGCAGAAACTATGGCTACACCTTC
TRBJ1-6	NA	TRBV7-9	TRBD1	CASSLTGGTGSPLHF	TGTGCCAGCAGCTTGACAGGGGGTACTGGGTCACCCCTCCACTTT
TRBJ2-1	NA	TRBV6-4	TRBD2	CASSDPTSGGASEQFF	TGTGCCAGCAGTGACCCTACTAGCGGGGGGGCAAGTGAGCAGTTCTTC
TRBJ1-2	NA	TRBV7-9	NA	CASSLGAYGYTF	TGTGCCAGCAGCTTAGGGGCCTATGGCTACACCTTC
TRBJ1-2	NA	TRBV6-1	NA	CASSEGRTYYGYTF	TGTGCCAGCAGTGAGGGCAGGACATACTATGGCTACACCTTC
TRBJ2-7	NA	TRBV6-6	NA	CASSYSLTYEQYF	TGTGCCAGCAGTTACTCGCTAACCTACGAGCAGTACTTC
TRBJ1-2	few	TRBV7-9	NA	CASNLSGGNYGYTF	TGTGCCAGCAACCTCTCTGGGGGAAACTATGGCTACACCTTC
TRBJ2-7	NA	TRBV4-2	TRBD2	CASSQEAGGASNEQYF	TGTGCCAGCAGCCAAGAGGCCGGGGGGGCCTCGAACGAGCAGTACTTC
TRBJ1-1	once	TRBV2	TRBD1	CASSRIGQGAVTEAFF	TGTGCCAGCAGTCGAATTGGACAGGGTGCGGTCACTGAAGCTTTCTTT
TRBJ1-5	NA	TRBV6-5	NA	CASTQGAESNQPQHF	TGTGCCAGCACACAGGGAGCGGAGAGCAATCAGCCCCAGCATTTT
TRBJ2-7	NA	TRBV5-8	NA	CASSYDPGRPYEQYF	TGTGCCAGCAGCTACGATCCGGGACGGCCCTACGAGCAGTACTTC
TRBJ1-2	NA	TRBV5-4	NA	CASSPYAGAGVGGYTF	TGTGCCAGCAGCCCGTATGCAGGGGCAGGGGTTGGTGGCTACACCTTC
TRBJ2-5	NA	TRBV10-2	TRBD1	CAIGQGRETQYF	TGCGCCATCGGACAGGGACGCGAGACCCAGTACTTC
TRBJ2-3	NA	TRBV6-4	TRBD2	CASSGLAGGTDTQYF	TGTGCCAGCAGTGGACTAGCGGGGGGCACAGATACGCAGTATTTT
TRBJ1-3	NA	TRBV15	NA	CATSRGPLIYGETIYF	TGTGCCACCAGCAGAGGCCCTCTAATCTATGGGGAAACCATATATTTT
TRBJ1-2	NA	TRBV19	NA	CASSIHTGTANYGYTF	TGTGCCAGTAGTATACATACCGGGACCGCTAACTATGGCTACACCTTC
TRBJ2-3	few	TRBV7-9	TRBD2	CASSRSGTSGDTQYF	TGTGCCAGCAGCCGCTCCGGGACTAGTGGGGATACGCAGTATTTT
TRBJ1-5	NA	TRBV10-2	NA	CASDRGEGGQPQHF	TGCGCCAGCGACAGAGGGGAGGGAGGTCAGCCCCAGCATTTT
TRBJ1-2	large	TRBV19	NA	CASSIEEGGYSYGYTF	TGTGCCAGTAGTATAGAGGAGGGTGGTTACTCCTATGGCTACACCTTC
TRBJ1-1	once	TRBV7-9	TRBD1	CASTGQENTEAFF	TGTGCCAGCACCGGACAGGAGAACACTGAAGCTTTCTTT
TRBJ1-2	NA	TRBV29-1	TRBD1	CSVETGQSYGYTF	TGCAGCGTCGAAACGGGACAGAGCTATGGCTACACCTTC
TRBJ1-1	NA	TRBV6-1	NA	CASSARRDRKIEAFF	TGTGCCAGCAGTGCACGAAGAGACAGGAAAATCGAAGCTTTCTTT